These 20 T cell receptor beta chains share one sample of origin, sequenced in a study of regulatory T cells in long-lasting Graves disease. The time point here: persistent/refractory GD, antithyroid drugs over 5 years with positive TRAb. The authors made the TCR library using RNA they extracted from PBMCs. Arm-PCR of CDR3 regions and iRepertoire HTBI primers were used to build TCR beta libraries. MiXCR, run by TCRdb on the multiplex PCR reads, gives a single entry per CDR3 protein. The sample contains over 650,000 distinct CDR3 sequences, 25% to 35% of which appear only once. The source was peripheral blood mononuclear cells (PBMCs), collected when the disease was refractory, from a patient treated with antithyroid drugs. Every receptor here comes from a female donor with Graves disease.

The rearrangement uses TRBV27 and TRBJ1-1, with 11 bases fitting TRBD1. The ends lost 6 bases at V and 4 bases at J; junction bases unmatched: 13. The germline CDR1 and CDR2 sequences are MNHEY and SMNVEV (reference sequence). CDR3 length equals 17 residues. The CDR3 DNA reads TGTGCCAGCAGCCGAAGGACAGGGGGCCTATTCCCCACTGAAGCTTTCTTT. It yields the protein CASSRRTGGLFPTEAFF.

This chain links TRBV15 with TRBJ2-2; 8 nucleotides line up with TRBD1. The CDR3 has 15 residues. CDR1 LNHNV and CDR2 YYDKDF come from the germline V gene (reference sequence). With V trimmed by 8 bases and J by 1 base, 6 bases remained unmatched. This CDR3 reads CATRRDRGNTGELFF. The CDR3 DNA reads as TGTGCCACCCGAAGAGACAGGGGGAACACCGGGGAGCTGTTTTTT.

CDR3 sequence reads: CASSFDPLEDRGLTGNTIYF. Here the CDR3 DNA reads TGCGCCAGCAGCTTCGATCCCCTCGAGGACAGGGGGCTAACTGGAAACACCATATATTTT. This chain connects TRBV5-1 to TRBJ1-3; 11 bases are a match to TRBD1. The CDR3 is made up of 20 amino acids. Germline loops: CDR1 SGHRS, CDR2 YFSETQ. The V segment lost 2 bases and the J segment 2 bases; nucleotides outside the gene matches: 15.

This clonotype was seen a few times. This chain connects TRBV5-1 to TRBJ1-1, with 8 positions matching TRBD1. The ends lost 4 bases at V and 8 bases at J; junction bases unmatched: 4. CDR1 SGHRS and CDR2 YFSETQ come from the germline V gene. The CDR3 sequence is 12 residues long. CDR3 nucleotides: TGCGCCAGCAGCCAAGACAGGGGAGAAGCTTTCTTT. Translated: CASSQDRGEAFF.

This clonotype was seen a few times. This chain joins TRBV2 and TRBJ2-7, with D unclear. CDR3 length: 16 residues. V lost 8 bases and J 6 bases, leaving 26 bases between the germline ends. Germline values: CDR1 SNHLY, CDR2 FYNNEI. The CDR3 DNA sequence: TGTGCCAGCCAGCAAACCGGGCTAGACGGCCACTGCGAGCAGTACTTC. As protein: CASQQTGLDGHCEQYF.

A note on this clonotype: Just one base apart from a much larger clone, this may be a read error. This chain uses TRBV28 with TRBJ1-1; D might be TRBD1 (6 bases). Germline V gene data show CDR1 as MDHEN and CDR2 as SYDVKM. CDR3 size: 14 residues. The CDR3 DNA reads as TGTGTCAGCAGTTTCCGGGGGGCGGAAACTGAAGCTTTCTTT. It translates to CVSSFRGAETEAFF. Complete variable domain (other parts from reference TRBV28 and TRBJ1-1): DVKVTQSSRYLVKRTGEKVFLECVQDMDHENMFWYRQDPGLGLRLIYFSYDVKMKEKGDIPEGYSVSREKKERFSLILESASTNQTSMYLCVSSFRGAETEAFFGQGTRLTVV.

This clonotype occurred many times. CDR3 in amino acids: CASSLVVGAGELFF. The CDR3 bases are TGTGCCAGCAGCTTAGTAGTAGGAGCCGGGGAGCTGTTTTTT. The V and J genes are TRBV11-3 and TRBJ2-2; D unclear. V was shortened by 1 base and J by 6 bases, with 9 bases between the two germline ends. CDR3 length: 14 residues. The germline V gene has CDR1 SGHNT and CDR2 YENEEA.

The chain carries TRBV6-2 or TRBV6-3 and TRBJ1-5; 8 bases are a match to TRBD1. The CDR3 runs 19 residues. The J segment lost 8 bases and the V segment lost 7 bases, leaving 25 bases of the junction unmatched. The germline V gene has CDR1 MNHEY and CDR2 SVGEGT. The CDR3 region is CASTNSGGANVAGSEPQHF. The CDR3 DNA reads TGTGCCAGCACTAATTCAGGGGGCGCGAACGTGGCAGGGAGCGAGCCCCAGCATTTT.

The chain joins TRBV12-3 or TRBV12-4 to TRBJ2-1; no definite D call. Trimming pared 5 bases from V and 4 bases from J, leaving 12 bases between. The CDR3 has 14 residues. This CDR3 is CASSAAASYNEQFF. The DNA for the CDR3 is TGTGCCAGCAGTGCAGCTGCGTCATACAATGAGCAGTTCTTC.

The V gene is TRBV20-1, the J gene TRBJ2-1; D gene ambiguous. Germline CDR1 DFQATT, CDR2 SNEGSKA (reference sequence). This CDR3 has 15 residues. V dropped 1 base and J dropped 0 bases, with 10 bases sitting between them. Here the CDR3 reads CSARGTVSSYNEQFF. The CDR3 DNA is TGCAGTGCTAGAGGGACGGTGAGCTCCTACAATGAGCAGTTCTTC.

This clonotype was detected ten times or more. This sequence joins TRBV28 and TRBJ1-1; TRBD1 is a possible D gene (5 bases). Germline assignment: CDR1 MDHEN and CDR2 SYDVKM. CDR3 size: 15 residues. V lost 3 bases to trimming and J lost 0 bases, with 11 bases between them. In DNA, the CDR3 is TGTGCCAGCAGTTTCCCGGGGCGGATGAACACTGAAGCTTTCTTT. Encoded protein: CASSFPGRMNTEAFF.

The chain uses TRBV28 and TRBJ1-5, with TRBD1 matching over 9 bases. The CDR3 has 15 amino acids. V dropped 3 bases and J dropped 5; count of bases not matched to a gene: 5. Germline V lookup: CDR1 MDHEN, CDR2 SYDVKM. For the CDR3, the DNA is TGTGCCAGCAGTTTGGGACAGGGTATTTATCAGCCCCAGCATTTT. Its protein product is CASSLGQGIYQPQHF.

V usage is TRBV3-1 and J usage is TRBJ2-7, with TRBD1 as a possible D gene (6 bases). The germline gives CDR1 LGHDT, CDR2 YNNKEL (reference sequence). The CDR3 extends over 14 amino acids. The V gene lost 1 base and the J gene lost 5 bases, with 12 bases spanning the gap. The CDR3 DNA reads as TGTGCCAGCAGCCAAGTCAGGGGTATGCACGAGCAGTACTTC. It translates to CASSQVRGMHEQYF.

This clonotype occurred many times. The chain combines TRBV20-1 with TRBJ1-2, with D uncertain. Germline CDR1 reads DFQATT; CDR2 reads SNEGSKA (reference sequence). Trimming removed 5 bases at V and 0 bases at J, with 7 bases between. The CDR3 totals 12 residues. The CDR3 spells CSAASPNYGYTF. The CDR3 DNA reads TGCAGTGCTGCGAGCCCTAACTATGGCTACACCTTC.

This clonotype was found many times. The chain carries TRBV12-3 or TRBV12-4 and TRBJ1-2; weak D call: TRBD1 (5 bases). This CDR3 region has 14 residues. The ends were cut back, 2 bases at V and 3 bases at J, with 10 bases in the middle. In DNA, the CDR3 is TGTGCCAGCAGTTTATCCTCAGGGTACTATGGCTACACCTTC. Amino acid sequence: CASSLSSGYYGYTF.

Note on this clonotype: Because the CDR3 is missing its conserved closing phenylalanine or tryptophan, this is likely a read error. This chain joins TRBV5-5 and TRBJ1-1; D is uncertain. Germline V gene data show CDR1 as SGHKS and CDR2 as YYEKEE (reference sequence). This CDR3 is 16 amino acids long. V gave up 3 bases and J gave up 2 bases, with 17 bases separating them. The CDR3 region has the DNA TGTGCCAGCAGCTACTTAGCGCGGTATGATAACACTGAAGCTTTCCTT. It codes for CASSYLARYDNTEAFL.

This clonotype was recorded many times. This sequence joins TRBV12-3 or TRBV12-4 and TRBJ1-1; tentative D call: TRBD1 (5 bases). Deletions cut 7 bases from V and 11 bases from J, with 20 bases between. The CDR3 has 13 residues. DNA of the CDR3: TGTGCCAGCACCATTATGGTGGGGCGGGTGGCTTTCTTT. Translating it yields CASTIMVGRVAFF.

The rearrangement uses TRBV30 and TRBJ2-7; D is perhaps TRBD2 (6 bases). CDR1 is GTSNPN, CDR2 SVGIG, per germline (reference sequence). The length of the CDR3 is 14 residues. V dropped 3 bases and J dropped 1 base, with 13 bases sitting between them. The CDR3 is CAWSTGRGSYEQYF. CDR3 in DNA: TGTGCCTGGAGCACCGGGAGAGGGTCCTACGAGCAGTACTTC. The entire variable domain, with the rest obtained from reference TRBV30 and TRBJ2-7, is as follows: SQTIHQWPATLVQPVGSPLSLECTVEGTSNPNLYWYRQAAGRGLQLLFYSVGIGQISSEVPQNLSASRPQDRQFILSSKKLLLSDSGFYLCAWSTGRGSYEQYFGPGTRLTVT.

This clonotype was recorded many times. The chain recombines TRBV2 with TRBJ1-4; TRBD1 matches 7 bases. CDR1 is SNHLY and CDR2 is FYNNEI in the germline V gene. This CDR3 spans 15 amino acids. Trimming cost V 8 bases and J 14 bases; bases outside gene matches: 20. The CDR3 DNA reads TGTGCCAGCCGAAAGGTCGCAGGTCAGGGGGGAAAGCTGTTTTTT. Protein: CASRKVAGQGGKLFF.

This chain joins TRBV30 and TRBJ1-1, with D maybe TRBD1 (6 bases). The CDR3 contains 12 residues. In germline, CDR1 is GTSNPN, CDR2 SVGIG (reference sequence). Trimming removed 1 base from V and 6 bases from J, with 9 bases in between. The CDR3 DNA follows: TGTGCCTGGAGTGATGGGACACCTGAAGCTTTCTTT. Its translation: CAWSDGTPEAFF.